This entry lists 21 T cell receptor beta chains sequenced from one sample in a study of cytomegalovirus exposure and HLA in healthy donors (TCRdb year 2017). Receptors were amplified or captured by the immunoSEQ multiplex PCR assay. TCRdb took this table from immuneACCESS and kept in-frame rearrangements with V and J called. Such tables lack part of the clones; where checked against another copy, unresolved V genes explain under half of the gap, and the rest is unexplained. The sample records approximately 170,000 clones, around 82% of which are singletons. The ten largest clones take up 9.5% to 13% of the sample. The sample taken for sequencing was PBMCs. These receptors came from a man aged 25-45 years in good health and CMV-seropositive.

CDR3 DNA sequence: TGTGCCAGCAGCGCCGGCACAGGGACCTACAATGAGCAGTTCTTC. Its translation: CASSAGTGTYNEQFF. The chain employs TRBV25-1 and TRBJ2-1; perhaps TRBD1 as D (6 bases). This CDR3 has 15 amino acids. Trimming left V 6 bases short and J 2 bases short, with 14 bases between. Per the germline V gene, CDR1 is MGHDK and CDR2 is SYGVNS.

The chain combines TRBV7-9 with TRBJ2-5; D not certain. The V end lost 5 bases, the J end lost 4 bases, and 8 bases lay between the germline ends. This CDR3 is 12 amino acids long. Germline V gene data show CDR1 as SEHNR and CDR2 as FQNEAQ (reference sequence). CDR3 nucleotides: TGTGCCAGCAGCCCAACCGGAGAGACCCAGTACTTC. It encodes CASSPTGETQYF.

The rearrangement joins TRBV7-2 to TRBJ1-1; D is uncertain. Germline CDR1 SGHTA, CDR2 FQGNSA. The CDR3 consists of 14 residues. V gave up 5 bases and J gave up 4 bases, with 14 bases separating them. The CDR3 spells CASSQGRRSTEAFF. The CDR3 region has the DNA TGTGCCAGCAGCCAAGGTCGTAGGAGCACTGAAGCTTTCTTT.

The DNA of the CDR3 is TGTGCCATCAGGGGGGACAGGGACAATCAGCCCCAGCATTTT. Translating it yields CAIRGDRDNQPQHF. J is TRBJ1-5 and V is TRBV10-3, with 9 bases fitting TRBD1. V was pared by 6 bases and J by 3 bases, with 3 bases of the junction left unmatched. The CDR3 runs 14 residues. The V gene's germline CDR1 is ENHRY and CDR2 SYGVKD.

The rearrangement links TRBV27 to TRBJ1-1; 10 positions agree with TRBD1. The CDR3 consists of 17 residues. Germline trimming cut 2 bases from V and 5 bases from J; bases unmatched to any gene: 11. CDR1 and CDR2 from the germline V gene are MNHEY and SMNVEV (reference sequence). The CDR3 DNA reads TGTGCCAGCAGTTTAACCCGGGACAGGGGAGGTCGAACTGAAGCTTTCTTT. The encoded protein is CASSLTRDRGGRTEAFF.

The chain joins TRBV6-6 to TRBJ1-5; 10 bases align to TRBD1. This CDR3 region has 15 residues. Trimming removed 5 bases from V and 6 bases from J; junction bases left unmatched: 7. The germline V gene has CDR1 MNHNY and CDR2 SVGAGI (reference sequence). The CDR3 is CASSLDRGHGQPQHF. Here the CDR3 DNA reads TGTGCCAGCAGTCTCGACAGGGGGCATGGTCAGCCCCAGCATTTT.

The gene calls are TRBV7-2 and TRBJ2-7; TRBD1 matches 7 bases. The CDR3 totals 14 residues. Losses at the gene ends were 3 bases for V and 5 bases for J; bases not matched to a gene: 7. CDR1 and CDR2 from the germline V gene are SGHTA and FQGNSA. This CDR3 is CASSFTDRADEQYF. CDR3 nucleotide sequence: TGTGCCAGCAGCTTTACCGACAGGGCGGACGAGCAGTACTTC.

The gene calls are TRBV7-9 and TRBJ1-2; D call uncertain. Trimming stripped 0 bases from V and 2 bases from J, with 10 bases between. The CDR3 is 15 residues long. CDR1 is SEHNR, CDR2 FQNEAQ, per germline (reference sequence). In DNA, the CDR3 is TGTGCCAGCAGCTTAGCCTTAGCGGTGAACTATGGCTACACCTTC. Amino acids: CASSLALAVNYGYTF.

The chain employs TRBV29-1 and TRBJ1-1; D gene uncertain. In germline, CDR1 is SQVTM, CDR2 ANQGSEA. Trimming pared 2 bases from V and 5 bases from J, leaving 15 bases between. The CDR3 loop spans 14 amino acids. The CDR3 sequence: CSVELRVGRTEAFF. The CDR3 DNA sequence: TGCAGCGTTGAATTGAGGGTAGGGAGGACTGAAGCTTTCTTT.

The chain employs TRBV6-5 and TRBJ1-1; TRBD1 might be the D (5 bases). Per the germline V gene, CDR1 is MNHEY and CDR2 is SVGAGI. The ends were cut back, 7 bases at V and 0 bases at J, with 15 bases in the middle. CDR3 length: 15 amino acids. The CDR3 DNA reads TGTGCCAGCACCTCTACCGACAGAATGAACACTGAAGCTTTCTTT. It is translated as CASTSTDRMNTEAFF.

The chain has TRBV18 and TRBJ1-3; 7 nucleotides line up with TRBD1. J was trimmed by 4 bases and V by 3 bases; bases with no gene match: 6. The CDR3 consists of 15 residues. CDR1 KGHSH and CDR2 LQKENI come from the germline V gene. The CDR3 bases are TGTGCCAGCTCACCGTGGGACAGCTCAGGAAACACCATATATTTT. It translates to CASSPWDSSGNTIYF.

This rearrangement joins TRBV29-1 to TRBJ2-3; unclear D gene. V dropped 3 bases and J dropped 4 bases, with 14 bases sitting between them. Germline-derived CDR1 and CDR2 are SQVTM and ANQGSEA. CDR3 length: 14 amino acids. This CDR3 is CSVETDRVADTQYF. In DNA form, the CDR3 reads TGCAGCGTTGAGACCGATCGGGTCGCAGATACGCAGTATTTT.

V usage is TRBV4-3 and J usage is TRBJ1-1; a weak D match, TRBD1 (6 bases). Looked up from germline, CDR1 is LGHNA and CDR2 is YSLEER. This CDR3 region has 13 residues. V lost 1 base and J lost 4, with 7 bases in between. CDR3 sequence: CASSQVDSTEAFF. Here the CDR3 DNA reads TGCGCCAGCAGCCAAGTGGACAGCACTGAAGCTTTCTTT.

The gene calls are TRBV9 and TRBJ2-3, with a tentative D call TRBD2 (6 bases). There are 14 residues in the CDR3. Germline CDR1 is SGDLS and CDR2 is YYNGEE. V lost 0 bases and J 4 bases, leaving 9 bases between the germline ends. The CDR3: CASSVGRAPDTQYF. CDR3 DNA sequence: TGTGCCAGCAGCGTAGGGAGGGCCCCAGATACGCAGTATTTT.

The chain recombines TRBV7-9 with TRBJ1-5, with 9 bases that match TRBD1. Losses at the gene ends were 5 bases for V and 0 bases for J; bases not matched to a gene: 8. The CDR3 runs to 17 residues. Germline V CDR1 and CDR2: SEHNR, FQNEAQ (reference sequence). The CDR3 nucleotides are TGTGCCAGCAGCACGGGGACAGGGCCTTTTAGCAATCAGCCCCAGCATTTT. The encoded protein is CASSTGTGPFSNQPQHF.

The J gene is TRBJ1-5, the V gene TRBV28, with 7 bases fitting TRBD1. V shed 3 bases and J 4 bases; nucleotides not matched to a gene: 6. The CDR3 runs to 15 residues. Germline V gene lookup returns CDR1 MDHEN and CDR2 SYDVKM. Written as DNA, the CDR3 is TGTGCCAGCAGTTTCACAGGGGATAGTAATCAGCCCCAGCATTTT. Its protein product is CASSFTGDSNQPQHF.

The V and J genes are TRBV20-1 and TRBJ2-3; possible D gene TRBD1, 6 bases. Germline CDR1 reads DFQATT; CDR2 reads SNEGSKA (reference sequence). Trimming removed 8 bases at V and 4 bases at J, with 10 bases between. This CDR3 has 11 amino acids. Here the CDR3 DNA reads TGCAGTACAACAGGGCCAGATACGCAGTATTTT. Translation gives CSTTGPDTQYF.

The rearrangement joins TRBV20-1 to TRBJ2-7; D is perhaps TRBD2 (6 bases). Germline V gene lookup returns CDR1 DFQATT and CDR2 SNEGSKA (reference sequence). There are 11 residues in the CDR3. Trimming left V 4 bases short and J 7 bases short, with 11 bases between. The CDR3 is CSANRGREQYF. The CDR3 coding sequence is TGCAGTGCTAACCGGGGGAGGGAGCAGTACTTC.

J is TRBJ1-5 and V is TRBV2; TRBD1 might be the D (6 bases). Deletions cut 6 bases from V and 3 bases from J, with 12 bases between. Germline V gives CDR1 SNHLY, CDR2 FYNNEI. There are 14 residues in the CDR3. CDR3 sequence: CASSRDMDNQPQHF. The DNA for the CDR3 is TGTGCCAGCAGCCGGGACATGGACAATCAGCCCCAGCATTTT.

The chain couples TRBV10-3 to TRBJ2-2, with 11 bases that match TRBD2. In germline, CDR1 is ENHRY, CDR2 SYGVKD. The CDR3 runs to 19 residues. Unmatched junction bases numbered 7, after V lost 0 bases and J lost 1 base. The chain's CDR3 is CAISESASGGLMNTGELFF. As DNA, the CDR3 is TGTGCCATCAGTGAGTCGGCTAGCGGGGGGTTAATGAACACCGGGGAGCTGTTTTTT.

This chain links TRBV6-1 with TRBJ2-7, with D maybe TRBD2 (5 bases). CDR1 and CDR2 (germline): MNHNS, SASEGT. The CDR3 sequence is 15 residues long. The V end lost 1 base, the J end lost 0 bases, and 10 bases lay between the germline ends. The CDR3 loop is CASSEGTGNSYEQYF. CDR3 nucleotide sequence: TGTGCCAGCAGTGAAGGAACGGGAAACTCCTACGAGCAGTACTTC.